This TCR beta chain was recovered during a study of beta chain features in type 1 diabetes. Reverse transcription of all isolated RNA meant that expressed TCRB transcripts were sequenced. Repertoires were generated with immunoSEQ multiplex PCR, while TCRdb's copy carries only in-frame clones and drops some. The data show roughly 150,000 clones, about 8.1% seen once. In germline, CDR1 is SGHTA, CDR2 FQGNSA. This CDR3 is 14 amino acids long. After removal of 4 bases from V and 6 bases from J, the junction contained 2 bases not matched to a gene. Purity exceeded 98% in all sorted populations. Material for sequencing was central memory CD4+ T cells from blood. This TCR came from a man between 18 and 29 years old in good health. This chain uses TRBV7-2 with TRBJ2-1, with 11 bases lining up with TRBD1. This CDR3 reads CASSSGTGGNEQFF. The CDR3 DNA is TGTGCCAGCAGCTCCGGGACAGGGGGCAATGAGCAGTTCTTC.